Listed below are T cell receptor beta chains from one sample, sequenced in a study of CD8+CD57+ T cells in acquired aplastic anemia. Each CDR3 protein is one row after TCRdb ran MiXCR on the reads. The data hold around 180,000 distinct CDR3 sequences, with around 66% observed a single time. Sequencing was performed on sorted CD4+, CD8+, or CD8+CD57+ T cells (not recorded which) from PBMCs. These receptors came from a human donor with severe aplastic anemia or a healthy control (not recorded which). Both conserved end residues are part of each CDR3. The size of a clone is reported for some rows only, either as once, few or many, or as a class for expanded clones.

v_call	clone_size	j_call	cdr3_aa
TRBV6-2/TRBV6-3	-	TRBJ1-2	CASRTLKDSILYGYTF
TRBV10-3	-	TRBJ2-7	CAISESLGRSSSYEQYF
TRBV29-1	-	TRBJ2-7	CSSWGGREQYF
TRBV2	-	TRBJ2-7	CASREGLAGGLLEQYF
TRBV7-9	-	TRBJ2-2	CASSPITPANTGELFF
TRBV5-6	few	TRBJ2-7	CASSRDRVVEQYF
TRBV12-3/TRBV12-4	-	TRBJ1-5	CASSWDLSNQPQHF
TRBV9	-	TRBJ2-7	CASSGWTGVNYEQYF
TRBV5-5	few	TRBJ2-7	CASSQTVEDSYEQYF
TRBV20-1	-	TRBJ2-7	CSALPGQNYEQYF
TRBV7-4	-	TRBJ2-7	CASSFSPLVGIEQYF
TRBV9	-	TRBJ2-5	CASSVEGTFQETQYF
TRBV25-1	few	TRBJ1-3	CASSEPPGGDSGNTIYF
TRBV2	once	TRBJ2-7	CASSEGTSGTYEQYF